A selection of T cell receptor beta chains follows, all from one sample in a study of response to subunit inactivated influenza vaccine. TCRdb processed the RT-PCR reads anew with MiXCR; each CDR3 protein has one entry. Of approximately 700,000 distinct CDR3 sequences listed, about a sixth were seen once; the top ten hold under 14%. Sequencing was performed on PBMCs from blood, taken 11 to 12 days after vaccination. These receptors were obtained from a man between 45 and 60 years old who received an inactivated influenza vaccine. Both conserved end residues are part of each CDR3. The D gene is left open where the match is weak. For some rows the clone size is stated as once, few or many, or as a class when expanded; others skip it.

d_gene: -; j_gene: TRBJ2-4; v_gene: TRBV30; abundance: few; CDR3nt: TGTGCCTGGAGTGCCCACGGAGCCAAAAACATTCAGTACTTC; CDR3aa: CAWSAHGAKNIQYF
d_gene: -; j_gene: TRBJ2-3; v_gene: TRBV5-1; abundance: -; CDR3nt: TGCGCCAGCAGTGCGGGACAGAGAACAGATACGCAGTATTTT; CDR3aa: CASSAGQRTDTQYF
d_gene: -; j_gene: TRBJ2-7; v_gene: TRBV12-5; abundance: few; CDR3nt: TGTGCTAGTGGTTTGGGACTGTACGAGCAGTACTTC; CDR3aa: CASGLGLYEQYF
d_gene: -; j_gene: TRBJ2-3; v_gene: TRBV7-2; abundance: -; CDR3nt: TGTGCCAGCAGCCTTAGCTGGGACAATACGCAGTATTTT; CDR3aa: CASSLSWDNTQYF
d_gene: -; j_gene: TRBJ2-3; v_gene: TRBV6-1; abundance: -; CDR3nt: TGTGCCAGCAGCTCCGACAGAATAGATACGCAGTATTTT; CDR3aa: CASSSDRIDTQYF
d_gene: -; j_gene: TRBJ2-5; v_gene: TRBV24-1; abundance: many; CDR3nt: TGTGCCACCAGTGATTTTAAGGCGGGACAAGAGACCCAGTACTTC; CDR3aa: CATSDFKAGQETQYF
d_gene: TRBD2; j_gene: TRBJ2-1; v_gene: TRBV6-1; abundance: many; CDR3nt: TGTGCCAGCTTTCCGGGACTAGCGGGGCTCTACAATGAGCAGTTCTTC; CDR3aa: CASFPGLAGLYNEQFF
d_gene: -; j_gene: TRBJ2-3; v_gene: TRBV15; abundance: -; CDR3nt: TGTGCCACCAGGGTAAGGGGCACAGATACGCAGTATTTT; CDR3aa: CATRVRGTDTQYF
d_gene: -; j_gene: TRBJ2-1; v_gene: TRBV27; abundance: -; CDR3nt: TGTGCCAGCAGTTCCAGAGACCGCTCCTACAATGAGCAGTTCTTC; CDR3aa: CASSSRDRSYNEQFF
d_gene: -; j_gene: TRBJ1-1; v_gene: TRBV24-1; abundance: -; CDR3nt: TGTGCCACCAGTGAGGCCGTGATTCTGCCCACTGAAGCTTTCTTT; CDR3aa: CATSEAVILPTEAFF
d_gene: -; j_gene: TRBJ2-3; v_gene: TRBV7-9; abundance: many; CDR3nt: TGTGCCAGCTTAAAAAACTATCGGGGAATTTATACGCAGTATTTT; CDR3aa: CASLKNYRGIYTQYF
d_gene: TRBD2; j_gene: TRBJ2-1; v_gene: TRBV11-1; abundance: few; CDR3nt: TGTGCCAGCAGCTTAGTGCAGCGGGAGGGTGAGCAGTTCTTC; CDR3aa: CASSLVQREGEQFF
d_gene: -; j_gene: TRBJ2-1; v_gene: TRBV9; abundance: -; CDR3nt: TGTGCCAGCAGCGCCGACCCCATTCTAGATTCAGTCTACAATGAGCAGTTCTTC; CDR3aa: CASSADPILDSVYNEQFF
d_gene: -; j_gene: TRBJ1-6; v_gene: TRBV5-6; abundance: -; CDR3nt: TGTGCCAGCAGCCCGGGAACCGGGACCCGGGGATCACCCCTCCACTTT; CDR3aa: CASSPGTGTRGSPLHF
d_gene: -; j_gene: TRBJ2-3; v_gene: TRBV5-1; abundance: many; CDR3nt: TGCGCCAGCAGCTCCGGACTGGTCACAGATACGCAGTATTTT; CDR3aa: CASSSGLVTDTQYF
d_gene: -; j_gene: TRBJ2-7; v_gene: TRBV6-5; abundance: -; CDR3nt: TGTGCCAGCAGTTATACAACCACGGGCAGGGACGGAGAGCAGTACTTC; CDR3aa: CASSYTTTGRDGEQYF
d_gene: -; j_gene: TRBJ2-1; v_gene: TRBV12-5; abundance: few; CDR3nt: TGTGCTAGTGGCCCCGGATCCGCGGTTAGTGAGCAGTTCTTC; CDR3aa: CASGPGSAVSEQFF
d_gene: -; j_gene: TRBJ2-7; v_gene: TRBV27; abundance: -; CDR3nt: TGTGCCAGCAGTTTATCGCCGGCAGGTTCCTACGAGCAGTACTTC; CDR3aa: CASSLSPAGSYEQYF
d_gene: -; j_gene: TRBJ1-1; v_gene: TRBV2; abundance: -; CDR3nt: TGTGCCAGCAATAAGAGGGACACTGAAGCTTTCTTT; CDR3aa: CASNKRDTEAFF
d_gene: TRBD2; j_gene: TRBJ2-1; v_gene: TRBV29-1; abundance: few; CDR3nt: TGCAGCGTTGAAGGGGTGGTAGCGGGAGGGCCCAGGCAGTTCTTC; CDR3aa: CSVEGVVAGGPRQFF
d_gene: -; j_gene: TRBJ1-5; v_gene: TRBV12-3/TRBV12-4; abundance: -; CDR3nt: TGTGCCAGCAGTGTGGACAACAATCAGCCCCAGCATTTT; CDR3aa: CASSVDNNQPQHF
d_gene: TRBD1; j_gene: TRBJ2-7; v_gene: TRBV5-1; abundance: many; CDR3nt: TGCGCCAGCAGCTTGATACGGGACAGATCGAACGAGCAGTACTTC; CDR3aa: CASSLIRDRSNEQYF
d_gene: -; j_gene: TRBJ2-1; v_gene: TRBV12-3/TRBV12-4; abundance: few; CDR3nt: TGTGCCAGCGGAAAGACGTACAATGAGCAGTTCTTC; CDR3aa: CASGKTYNEQFF
d_gene: -; j_gene: TRBJ1-4; v_gene: TRBV7-2; abundance: few; CDR3nt: TGTGCCAGCAGCTTAAGGACATTCTCAACTAATGAAAAACTGTTTTTT; CDR3aa: CASSLRTFSTNEKLFF
d_gene: TRBD1; j_gene: TRBJ1-1; v_gene: TRBV15; abundance: -; CDR3nt: TGTGCCACCAGCGTGGACAGGGGAGGAAACACTGAAGCTTTCTTT; CDR3aa: CATSVDRGGNTEAFF
d_gene: -; j_gene: TRBJ2-6; v_gene: TRBV24-1; abundance: few; CDR3nt: TGTGCCACCTTTTGGAACTCTGGGGCCAACGTCCTGACTTTC; CDR3aa: CATFWNSGANVLTF
d_gene: TRBD1; j_gene: TRBJ1-1; v_gene: TRBV12-3/TRBV12-4; abundance: few; CDR3nt: TGTGCCAGCACCTTACAGGGGTCCGCTTTCTTT; CDR3aa: CASTLQGSAFF
d_gene: -; j_gene: TRBJ2-7; v_gene: TRBV28; abundance: few; CDR3nt: TGTGCCAGCAGTTTCTTCGGTCTTTCCTACGAGCAGTACTTC; CDR3aa: CASSFFGLSYEQYF
d_gene: -; j_gene: TRBJ1-2; v_gene: TRBV12-3/TRBV12-4; abundance: -; CDR3nt: TGTGCCAGCAGTTTGACCCCTCCGGGGGCCAACGGCTACACCTTC; CDR3aa: CASSLTPPGANGYTF
d_gene: TRBD2; j_gene: TRBJ2-3; v_gene: TRBV20-1; abundance: few; CDR3nt: TGCAGTGTTCCTAGCGGGGGGGCCTTAGATACGCAGTATTTT; CDR3aa: CSVPSGGALDTQYF
d_gene: -; j_gene: TRBJ2-5; v_gene: TRBV20-1; abundance: few; CDR3nt: TGCAGTGCAGGGGGGGCAGAAGAGACCCAGTACTTC; CDR3aa: CSAGGAEETQYF
d_gene: -; j_gene: TRBJ2-7; v_gene: TRBV5-1; abundance: many; CDR3nt: TGCGCCAGCAGCTTGACAGGACAGAGCAACTACGAGCAGTACTTC; CDR3aa: CASSLTGQSNYEQYF
d_gene: -; j_gene: TRBJ1-3; v_gene: TRBV28; abundance: -; CDR3nt: TGTGCCAGCAATTCAGGACAGAGCTCTGGAAACACCATATATTTT; CDR3aa: CASNSGQSSGNTIYF
d_gene: -; j_gene: TRBJ2-5; v_gene: TRBV7-9; abundance: -; CDR3nt: TGTGCCAGCAGCTTAGTGCGCGGGTTTGCCCTAGAAGAGACCCAGTACTTC; CDR3aa: CASSLVRGFALEETQYF